The T cell receptor (beta chain) described here comes from a study of blood T cell repertoires in COVID-19. Study-wide background: Whether acute or convalescent, the COVID-19 samples came from the United States, Italy and Spain. T cells, B-cell-depleted T cells, or PBMCs provided the cDNA or gDNA that served as material.

CDR1 SGHTA and CDR2 FQGNSA come from the germline V gene. Trimming stripped 0 bases from V and 0 bases from J, with 5 bases between. The CDR3 has 15 residues. Generated by immunoSEQ multiplex PCR, the TCRdb table keeps only in-frame clones and is missing some. The sample lists 250,000 to 350,000 clones, 80% to 95% occurring once. The chain uses TRBV7-2 and TRBJ2-2, with D unresolved. The specimen sequenced was PBMCs or T cells enriched from blood (not recorded which). This receptor was obtained from a woman aged 25 to 39 who had recovered from COVID-19. CDR3 residues: CASSLALANTGELFF. The CDR3 DNA reads TGTGCCAGCAGCTTAGCGCTAGCGAACACCGGGGAGCTGTTTTTT.